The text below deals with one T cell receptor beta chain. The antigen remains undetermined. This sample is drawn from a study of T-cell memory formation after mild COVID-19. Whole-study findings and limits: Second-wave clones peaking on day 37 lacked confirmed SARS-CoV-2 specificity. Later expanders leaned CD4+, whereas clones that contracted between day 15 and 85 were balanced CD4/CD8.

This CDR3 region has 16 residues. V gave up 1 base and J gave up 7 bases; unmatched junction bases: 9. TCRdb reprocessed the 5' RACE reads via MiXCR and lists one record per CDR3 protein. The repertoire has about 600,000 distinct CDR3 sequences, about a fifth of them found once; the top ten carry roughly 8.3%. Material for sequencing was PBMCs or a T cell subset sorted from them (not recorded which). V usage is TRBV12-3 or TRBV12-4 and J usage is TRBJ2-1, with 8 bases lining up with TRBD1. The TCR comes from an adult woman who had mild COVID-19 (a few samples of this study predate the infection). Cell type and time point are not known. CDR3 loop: CASSLGPGGYGNEQFF. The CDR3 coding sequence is TGTGCCAGCAGTTTAGGCCCAGGGGGCTATGGGAATGAGCAGTTCTTC.